The 6 T cell receptor beta chains below were found in one sample sequenced in a study of T cells in tumors after PD-1 blockade. Sequenced by immunoSEQ multiplex PCR; TCRdb stores in-frame clones only, minus some. The sample has around 60,000 clones; roughly 75% are singletons. The sample was PBMCs, taken before anti-PD-1 treatment. The origin of the receptors is a human donor with basal cell carcinoma.

This clone has ten or more counts. The chain uses TRBV30 and TRBJ2-5; no reliable D call. Germline V gene data show CDR1 as GTSNPN and CDR2 as SVGIG (reference sequence). This CDR3 is built from 16 residues. Trimming took 0 bases from V and 5 from J, leaving 19 bases between them. The CDR3 reads CAWSVKGPRRTETQYF. CDR3 DNA: TGTGCCTGGAGTGTAAAGGGTCCTCGTCGTACGGAGACCCAGTACTTC.

This rearrangement joins TRBV30 to TRBJ2-1; 7 nucleotides match TRBD1. After removal of 1 base from V and 12 bases from J, the junction contained 6 bases not matched to a gene. The CDR3 has 12 amino acids. CDR1 and CDR2 (germline): GTSNPN, SVGIG (reference sequence). Here the CDR3 reads CAWSEGGAGQFF. Written as DNA, the CDR3 is TGTGCCTGGAGTGAAGGGGGCGCTGGGCAGTTCTTC.

CDR3 sequence: CASSPSHSQETQYF. The CDR3 region has the DNA TGTGCCAGCTCACCCTCGCACAGTCAAGAGACCCAGTACTTC. The gene calls are TRBV18 and TRBJ2-5; D is unresolved. Germline loops: CDR1 KGHSH, CDR2 LQKENI. This CDR3 has 14 residues. Trimming left V 3 bases short and J 2 bases short, with 10 bases between. Drawing the rest from reference TRBV18 and TRBJ2-5, the complete variable domain is NAGVMQNPRHLVRRRGQEARLRCSPMKGHSHVYWYRQLPEEGLKFMVYLQKENIIDESGMPKERFSAEFPKEGPSILRIQQVVRGDSAAYFCASSPSHSQETQYFGPGTRLLVL.

The chain links TRBV5-5 to TRBJ2-2; no reliable D call. Trimming took off 1 base at V and 4 bases at J, with 5 bases between the two ends. Germline CDR1 and CDR2: SGHKS and YYEKEE (reference sequence). This CDR3 spans 13 amino acids. CDR3 amino acids: CASSLFGTGELFF. The DNA for the CDR3 is TGTGCCAGCAGCTTGTTCGGCACCGGGGAGCTGTTTTTT. The variable domain in full, with the rest retrieved from reference TRBV5-5 and TRBJ2-2, is DAGVTQSPTHLIKTRGQQVTLRCSPISGHKSVSWYQQVLGQGPQFIFQYYEKEERGRGNFPDRFSARQFPNYSSELNVNALLLGDSALYLCASSLFGTGELFFGEGSRLTVL.

The chain uses TRBV3-1 (or the pseudogene TRBV3-2) and TRBJ1-1, with a weak D call TRBD1 (5 bases). Germline CDR1 LGHDT, CDR2 YNNKEL (reference sequence). Between the trimmed V and J ends, which lost 3 bases and 3 bases, there was a span of 14 bases. The CDR3 consists of 15 residues. The CDR3 spells CASSQTDTKDTEAFF. The CDR3 DNA sequence: TGTGCCAGCAGCCAGACGGACACAAAGGACACTGAAGCTTTCTTT.

The rearrangement joins TRBV30 to TRBJ1-6, with D perhaps matching TRBD1 (5 bases). Trimming stripped 3 bases from V and 7 bases from J, with 7 bases between. CDR3 length equals 12 residues. CDR1 GTSNPN and CDR2 SVGIG come from the germline V gene (reference sequence). CDR3 region: CAWRQENSPLHF. The DNA of the CDR3 is TGTGCCTGGAGACAGGAGAATTCACCCCTCCACTTT.